This T cell receptor beta chain originates from a study of post-analysis software for immune sequencing data. General study points: Normalized Chao1 diversity was significantly reduced in patients versus controls. Patients showed TRBV5-6, TRBV5-1 and TRBV20-1 among 4 or 5 TRBV segments more frequent than in controls.

In regard to this clonotype: The antigen remains unidentified.

V trimming: 4 bases; J trimming: 5 bases; junction bases outside the gene matches: 10. The CDR3 totals 14 residues. Germline lookup yields CDR1 SQVTM and CDR2 ANQGSEA. Libraries were made from TCR beta cDNA, and they carried unique molecular identifiers. TCRdb processed the PCR reads anew with MiXCR; each CDR3 protein has one entry. The table records some 800,000 distinct CDR3 sequences, about half of them present only once. The source material was blood. V usage is TRBV29-1 and J usage is TRBJ1-1; TRBD1 aligns across 7 bases. The sequence came from a girl aged 5 to 17 with multiple sclerosis. The CDR3 nucleotides read TGCAGCGTTGGCGGAGGGGGCGCGGGGACTGAAGCTTTCTTT. Translation gives CSVGGGGAGTEAFF.